This is a list of T cell receptor beta chains from one sample in a study of a mutant IDH1 vaccine in newly diagnosed glioma. Sequencing used immunoSEQ multiplex PCR; TCRdb keeps in-frame clones, though not all of them. This table holds about 36,000 clones, more than 80% found once. No antigen is known for these receptors. Sequences were derived from PBMCs, sampled from a glioma patient whose treatment included an IDH1 peptide vaccine. The receptors derive from a man aged 50-60 years with glioma. The CDR3 runs from the conserved cysteine through the conserved F or W. A D gene is named only where the DNA matches it firmly. Some rows have no size entry. The others give once, few or many, or a class for an expanded clone.

clone_size d_call j_call v_call cdr3_nt cdr3_aa
- - TRBJ2-5 TRBV28 TGTGCCAGCAGTACGACAGTACAAGAGACCCAGTACTTC CASSTTVQETQYF
- - TRBJ1-5 TRBV5-1 TGCGCCAGCAGCTTAAACCCGGGTTCGGGTAATCAGCCCCAGCATTTT CASSLNPGSGNQPQHF
- - TRBJ1-2 TRBV5-4 TGTGCCAGCAGCAACGGGATGGACAGTCGCGTGGGTGGCTACACCTTC CASSNGMDSRVGGYTF
few TRBD1 TRBJ1-2 TRBV7-2 TGTGCCAGCAGCCCTTCGACAGGGACCTATGGCTACACCTTC CASSPSTGTYGYTF
- TRBD2 TRBJ2-7 TRBV7-9 TGTGCCAGCAGCTCAGAGGTAGCGGGGTTCGACTACGAGCAGTACTTC CASSSEVAGFDYEQYF
few - TRBJ1-4 TRBV28 TGTGCCAGCTCCGGACCGATTAATGAAAAACTGTTTTTT CASSGPINEKLFF
- - TRBJ1-3 TRBV6-6 TGTGCCAGCAGTACTGAGGGACGCTCTGGAAACACCATATATTTT CASSTEGRSGNTIYF
- - TRBJ2-3 TRBV27 TGTGCCAGCAGTTTTCGGGGGGCAGGGGATACGCAGTATTTT CASSFRGAGDTQYF
- TRBD2 TRBJ2-7 TRBV5-1 TGCGCCAGCAGTAGGGAGGGGCGTGGGGAGCAGTACTTC CASSREGRGEQYF
- - TRBJ2-5 TRBV11-3 TGTGCCAGCAGCTTCCAGGGGAAGGAGACCCAGTACTTC CASSFQGKETQYF
- - TRBJ1-5 TRBV5-6 TGTGCCAGCAGCTTGGCCCAGGGGCAGCCCCAGCATTTT CASSLAQGQPQHF
- - TRBJ2-5 TRBV11-2 TGTGCCAGCAGCCGTATACAGGGACAAGAGACCCAGTACTTC CASSRIQGQETQYF
- TRBD1 TRBJ1-4 TRBV4-2 TGTGCCAGCAGCCGCGGACAGGGGACAACTAATGAAAAACTGTTTTTT CASSRGQGTTNEKLFF
few - TRBJ2-7 TRBV15 TGTGCCACCAGCCACCAGGGGATGGAGTCCTACGAGCAGTACTTC CATSHQGMESYEQYF
- TRBD2 TRBJ2-3 TRBV30 TGTGCCTGGAGTCGTAGGACGGGGGGATCAGATACGCAGTATTTT CAWSRRTGGSDTQYF
- TRBD1 TRBJ2-7 TRBV19 TGTGCCAGTAGCCCCTCGACAGGGAGAGGGTACGAGCAGTACTTC CASSPSTGRGYEQYF
- TRBD2 TRBJ2-1 TRBV5-1 TGCGCCAGCAAGCTGGGCCGGGGGGACAATGAGCAGTTCTTC CASKLGRGDNEQFF
- - TRBJ1-1 TRBV7-2 TGTGCCAGCAGCTTCCTCTCATTGAACACTGAAGCTTTCTTT CASSFLSLNTEAFF
- TRBD2 TRBJ2-5 TRBV2 TGTGCCAGCAGTGCGGTGCGGGGGGGTGAGACCCAGTACTTC CASSAVRGGETQYF
- - TRBJ2-7 TRBV5-1 TGCGCCAGCAGCTTCAGTAGTACCGACTACGAGCAGTACTTC CASSFSSTDYEQYF
- TRBD1 TRBJ2-5 TRBV4-3 TGCGCCAGCAGCCTCTCTTATTCGACAGGGTTGGAAGAGACCCAGTACTTC CASSLSYSTGLEETQYF
- - TRBJ1-5 TRBV2 TGTGCCAGCAGTGGGGACGCAAATCAGCCCCAGCATTTT CASSGDANQPQHF
- - TRBJ1-3 TRBV29-1 TGCAGCGTTGTCAGTCAGGGCAGGGGAAACACCATATATTTT CSVVSQGRGNTIYF
- TRBD1 TRBJ1-4 TRBV28 TGTGCCAGCAGCTCTACCGGGACAGGGGACGAAAAACTGTTTTTT CASSSTGTGDEKLFF
- - TRBJ1-2 TRBV7-2 TGTGCCAGCAGCGCCCGACAGGCCCCAAACTATGGCTACACCTTC CASSARQAPNYGYTF
- - TRBJ2-1 TRBV4-3 TGCGCCAGCAGCCAAGCACTAACGAGGTGGCAGTTCTTC CASSQALTRWQFF
once - TRBJ2-5 TRBV5-4 TGTGCCAGCAGCCCCGGAGGAATCCAGGAGACCCAGTACTTC CASSPGGIQETQYF
- TRBD2 TRBJ2-3 TRBV10-3 TGTGCCATCAATTCGGGACTAGCGGGAGGGCAAGATACGCAGTATTTT CAINSGLAGGQDTQYF